These 25 T cell receptor beta chains originate from one sample sequenced in a study of T cells in Graves' hyperthyroidism and ophthalmopathy. Amplification targeted TCR beta CDR3 regions from RNA transcripts. First-round RT-PCR of the TCR CDR3 relied on the HTBI primer set. TCRdb independently ran MiXCR on the multiplex PCR reads; one entry per CDR3 protein. This sample has 500,000 to 700,000 distinct CDR3 sequences, with about a sixth found just once. Sequencing was done on a sample of blood. Every receptor here comes from a young woman with Graves' hyperthyroidism.

This clonotype was counted only a few times. This chain joins TRBV7-9 and TRBJ2-7, with 9 bases lining up with TRBD2. V lost 4 bases to trimming and J lost 2 bases; unmatched junction nucleotides: 12. CDR3 size: 17 residues. The V gene's germline CDR1 is SEHNR and CDR2 FQNEAQ (reference sequence). The CDR3 DNA reads as TGTGCCAGCAGCTCCCGAGGTGCTAGCGGGGTCACCTACGAGCAGTACTTC. It specifies CASSSRGASGVTYEQYF.

This clonotype was found many times. The chain is built from TRBV2 and TRBJ2-2; a possible D gene is TRBD2 (5 bases). This CDR3 has 15 amino acids. V was pared by 10 bases and J by 2 bases, with 17 bases between. Germline values: CDR1 SNHLY, CDR2 FYNNEI. The DNA of the CDR3 is TGTGCCACTCGGGTGTCGGGAACCAACACCGGGGAGCTGTTTTTT. Amino acids: CATRVSGTNTGELFF. Complete variable domain (other parts from reference TRBV2 and TRBJ2-2): EPEVTQTPSHQVTQMGQEVILRCVPISNHLYFYWYRQILGQKVEFLVSFYNNEISEKSEIFDDQFSVERPDGSNFTLKIRSTKLEDSAMYFCATRVSGTNTGELFFGEGSRLTVL.

In this sample, this clonotype turned up many times. The chain uses TRBV12-3 or TRBV12-4 and TRBJ1-3; a weak D match, TRBD1 (5 bases). This CDR3 contains 15 residues. V lost 6 bases to trimming and J lost 0 bases, with 12 bases between them. CDR3 in amino acids: CASRMGEDSGNTIYF. The CDR3 region has the DNA TGTGCCAGCAGAATGGGGGAGGACTCTGGAAACACCATATATTTT.

The chain combines TRBV6-1 with TRBJ1-2; D not resolved. Deletions cut 6 bases from V and 5 bases from J, with 10 bases between. The CDR3 loop spans 12 amino acids. Germline values: CDR1 MNHNS, CDR2 SASEGT. The CDR3 nucleotides are TGTGCCAGCAGGGGCCCGGCGTATGGCTACACCTTC. Translating gives CASRGPAYGYTF.

This clonotype was seen a few times. This chain joins TRBV2 and TRBJ1-2; D perhaps matches TRBD1 (5 bases). V lost 6 bases and J lost 5, with 10 bases in between. Germline V gene data show CDR1 as SNHLY and CDR2 as FYNNEI. This CDR3 has 12 residues. In DNA, the CDR3 is TGTGCCAGCAGCAGGGTTGGGTATGGCTACACCTTC. Its translation is CASSRVGYGYTF. The complete variable domain, with remaining parts taken from reference TRBV2 and TRBJ1-2, reads EPEVTQTPSHQVTQMGQEVILRCVPISNHLYFYWYRQILGQKVEFLVSFYNNEISEKSEIFDDQFSVERPDGSNFTLKIRSTKLEDSAMYFCASSRVGYGYTFGSGTRLTVV.

The J gene is TRBJ1-6, the V gene TRBV5-8; TRBD1 might be the D (5 bases). The CDR3 extends over 16 amino acids. CDR1 and CDR2 (germline): SGHTS, YDEGEE. V lost 4 bases to trimming and J lost 8 bases, with 19 bases between them. The CDR3 here is CASSNRDGRKDSPLHF. The CDR3 DNA follows: TGTGCCAGCAGCAACCGGGACGGGAGAAAAGATTCACCCCTCCACTTT.

The chain carries TRBV24-1 and TRBJ2-3, with 13 nucleotides matching TRBD2. V was pared by 2 bases and J by 6 bases, with 4 bases of the junction left unmatched. From germline, CDR1 is KGHDR and CDR2 SFDVKD. This CDR3 contains 16 residues. CDR3 region: CATSDWTSGRGDTQYF. CDR3 sequence (DNA): TGTGCCACCAGTGATTGGACTAGCGGGAGAGGGGATACGCAGTATTTT.

This clonotype was recorded at least ten times. The chain employs TRBV7-2 and TRBJ2-5, with 11 bases matching TRBD2. The CDR3 length is 17 residues. From germline, CDR1 is SGHTA and CDR2 FQGNSA. Trimming took 1 base from V and 5 from J; bases not matched to a gene: 9. CDR3 loop: CASSLGRGLAERETQYF. CDR3 nucleotides: TGTGCCAGCAGCTTAGGCAGGGGACTAGCGGAGCGGGAGACCCAGTACTTC.

Many counts were recorded for this clonotype. V and J are TRBV5-1 and TRBJ1-2; TRBD1 might be the D (5 bases). The germline CDR1 and CDR2 sequences are SGHRS and YFSETQ. The CDR3 is made up of 14 amino acids. Trimming removed 2 bases at V and 4 bases at J, with 12 bases between. The CDR3 DNA follows: TGCGCCAGCAGCTTTAGAGACAGCCTCTATGGCTACACCTTC. Protein: CASSFRDSLYGYTF.

The sample holds many counts of this clonotype. V gene TRBV28 combines with J gene TRBJ2-7; TRBD1 matches 7 bases. The germline V gene encodes CDR1 MDHEN and CDR2 SYDVKM. V shed 6 bases, J shed 3 bases, and the junction held 11 bases outside the gene matches. This CDR3 spans 15 amino acids. In DNA, the CDR3 is TGTGCCAGCAGGACATACGGACAGGTTAACTACGAGCAGTACTTC. Protein sequence: CASRTYGQVNYEQYF.

At least ten counts were recorded for this clonotype. The J gene is TRBJ2-7, the V gene TRBV28; D not resolved. V was trimmed by 4 bases and J by 5 bases, leaving 9 bases between them. The CDR3 runs to 12 residues. Looked up from germline, CDR1 is MDHEN and CDR2 is SYDVKM. As DNA, the CDR3 is TGTGCCAGCAGTTCATTTGCCGACGAGCAGTACTTC. Translating it yields CASSSFADEQYF.

The J gene is TRBJ2-5, the V gene TRBV6-5; a weak D match, TRBD1 (5 bases). V lost 7 bases and J 6 bases, leaving 12 bases between the germline ends. The CDR3 length is 12 residues. Germline V gene data show CDR1 as MNHEY and CDR2 as SVGAGI. CDR3 sequence (DNA): TGTGCCAGCACCCAGGGTCGAAAGACCCAGTACTTC. It specifies CASTQGRKTQYF.

This clonotype has ten or more counts. The CDR3 loop is CSARDWTQHQEQFF. The CDR3 nucleotides read TGCAGTGCTAGAGATTGGACACAGCACCAAGAGCAGTTCTTC. The chain is built from TRBV20-1 and TRBJ2-1, with D possibly being TRBD1 (5 bases). V lost 0 bases and J lost 10, with 16 bases in between. Germline V gene lookup returns CDR1 DFQATT and CDR2 SNEGSKA (reference sequence). The CDR3 length is 14 residues.

V gene TRBV25-1 combines with J gene TRBJ2-5; tentatively, D is TRBD1 (6 bases). V shed 1 base and J shed 0 bases, with 12 bases lying between them. Germline V gives CDR1 MGHDK, CDR2 SYGVNS. The CDR3 consists of 16 residues. CDR3 bases: TGTGCCAGCAGTGAATTGGGAAGGACAGACCAAGAGACCCAGTACTTC. Amino acids: CASSELGRTDQETQYF.

In its sample, this clonotype was seen many times. This chain connects TRBV20-1 to TRBJ2-5; D remains ambiguous. V shed 1 base and J shed 5 bases, with 5 bases lying between them. Germline loops: CDR1 DFQATT, CDR2 SNEGSKA (reference sequence). The CDR3 contains 11 residues. CDR3 DNA: TGCAGTGCTAGAGCCCGGGAGACCCAGTACTTC. This codes for CSARARETQYF.

This clonotype has only a few counts. V usage is TRBV20-1 and J usage is TRBJ2-5, with D perhaps matching TRBD1 (5 bases). This CDR3 has 12 residues. Germline-derived CDR1 and CDR2 are DFQATT and SNEGSKA (reference sequence). Trimming pared 5 bases from V and 3 bases from J, leaving 10 bases between. The CDR3 loop reads CSAHDRKETQYF. The CDR3 region has the DNA TGCAGTGCTCACGACAGAAAAGAGACCCAGTACTTC.

Only a few counts were recorded for this clonotype. The chain is built from TRBV24-1 and TRBJ2-7, with D perhaps assigned TRBD1 or TRBD2 (6 bases each). Germline loops: CDR1 KGHDR, CDR2 SFDVKD. Trimming cost V 10 bases and J 2 bases, with 17 bases left between them. The CDR3 totals 14 residues. CDR3 nucleotide sequence: TGTGCCACAAGCCATGGGGGGACACCCTACGAGCAGTACTTC. Its translation: CATSHGGTPYEQYF.

Many counts were recorded for this clonotype. The chain joins TRBV20-1 to TRBJ1-2; TRBD1 is a possible D gene (6 bases). The CDR3 totals 13 residues. Trimming shortened V by 3 bases and J by 8 bases, and 16 bases separated the two germline ends. Germline V lookup: CDR1 DFQATT, CDR2 SNEGSKA (reference sequence). The chain's CDR3 is CSARGHPRQGYTF. CDR3 sequence (DNA): TGCAGTGCTAGGGGACACCCCAGACAGGGCTACACCTTC.

This clonotype appeared a few times. The chain uses TRBV24-1 and TRBJ2-7; a weak D match, TRBD1 (5 bases). The CDR3 length is 16 residues. Trimming removed 2 bases from V and 4 bases from J, with 17 bases in between. CDR1 KGHDR and CDR2 SFDVKD come from the germline V gene. The CDR3: CATSDSTAFSGYEQYF. CDR3 in DNA: TGTGCCACCAGTGATTCCACAGCCTTTTCAGGGTACGAGCAGTACTTC.

This clonotype was seen many times. J is TRBJ1-4 and V is TRBV7-2, with D hard to call. Trimming took 2 bases from V and 7 from J, leaving 11 bases between them. The germline CDR1 and CDR2 sequences are SGHTA and FQGNSA. The CDR3 is 14 amino acids. The CDR3 protein is CASSLTPTGEKLFF. CDR3 DNA: TGTGCCAGCAGCTTAACACCCACGGGTGAAAAACTGTTTTTT.

There are many counts of this clonotype. The J gene is TRBJ2-7, the V gene TRBV20-1, with D tentatively TRBD1 (6 bases). Between the trimmed V and J ends, which lost 3 bases and 0 bases, there was a span of 15 bases. The CDR3 has 15 amino acids. Germline CDR1 and CDR2: DFQATT and SNEGSKA (reference sequence). In DNA, the CDR3 is TGCAGTGCTAGTTCGCTCCGGGACAACTCCTACGAGCAGTACTTC. This translates into CSASSLRDNSYEQYF.

This clonotype was seen at least ten times. For the CDR3, the DNA is TGTGCCACCTCGCAGGGGGCAAGCGGCTACACCTTC. As protein: CATSQGASGYTF. V and J are TRBV24-1 and TRBJ1-2, with 8 bases aligning to TRBD1. CDR3 length: 12 residues. Germline V gene data show CDR1 as KGHDR and CDR2 as SFDVKD. J lost 8 bases, V lost 9 bases, and 7 bases had no gene match.

This clonotype has a count of ten or more. The gene calls are TRBV20-1 and TRBJ1-6; 10 bases fit TRBD1. The CDR3 length is 14 residues. V shed 6 bases, J shed 5 bases, and the junction held 4 bases outside the gene matches. Per the germline V gene, CDR1 is DFQATT and CDR2 is SNEGSKA (reference sequence). CDR3 nucleotide sequence: TGCAGTGCCCGACAGGGGGCAAATAATTCACCCCTCCACTTT. Amino acids: CSARQGANNSPLHF.

This clonotype came up many times. J is TRBJ1-4 and V is TRBV2; a possible D gene is TRBD1 (6 bases). The CDR3 consists of 14 residues. Between the trimmed V and J ends, which lost 5 bases and 3 bases, there was a span of 10 bases. Germline-derived CDR1 and CDR2 are SNHLY and FYNNEI. In nucleotides, the CDR3 is TGTGCCAGCAGTAACGACAGGTCTAATGAAAAACTGTTTTTT. The encoded protein is CASSNDRSNEKLFF. Complete variable domain (other parts from reference TRBV2 and TRBJ1-4): EPEVTQTPSHQVTQMGQEVILRCVPISNHLYFYWYRQILGQKVEFLVSFYNNEISEKSEIFDDQFSVERPDGSNFTLKIRSTKLEDSAMYFCASSNDRSNEKLFFGSGTQLSVL.

This clonotype was counted many times. V gene TRBV12-3 or TRBV12-4 combines with J gene TRBJ2-3, with D unresolved. Trimming shortened V by 3 bases and J by 4 bases, and 8 bases separated the two germline ends. CDR3 length: 13 amino acids. The chain's CDR3 is CASSFEAPDTQYF. The CDR3 nucleotides are TGTGCCAGCAGTTTCGAGGCCCCAGATACGCAGTATTTT.